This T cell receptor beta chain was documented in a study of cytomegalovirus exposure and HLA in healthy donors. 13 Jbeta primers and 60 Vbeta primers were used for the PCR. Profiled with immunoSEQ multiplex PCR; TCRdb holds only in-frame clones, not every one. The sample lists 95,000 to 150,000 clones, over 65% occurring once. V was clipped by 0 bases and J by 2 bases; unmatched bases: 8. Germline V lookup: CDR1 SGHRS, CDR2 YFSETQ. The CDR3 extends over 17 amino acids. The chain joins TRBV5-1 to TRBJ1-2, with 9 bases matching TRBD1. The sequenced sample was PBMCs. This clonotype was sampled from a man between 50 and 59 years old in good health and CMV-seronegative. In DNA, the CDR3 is TGCGCCAGCAGCTTGGCCGGGACAGGGACGTCAAACTATGGCTACACCTTC. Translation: CASSLAGTGTSNYGYTF.